This T cell receptor (beta chain) comes out of a study of Graves' ophthalmopathy and Graves' hyperthyroidism. The CDR3 length is 15 residues. The germline V gene encodes CDR1 SGHTA and CDR2 FQGNSA. V shed 5 bases, J shed 8 bases, and the junction held 8 bases outside the gene matches. RNA transcripts provided the template for amplifying TCR beta CDR3 regions. RT-PCR in the first round used HTBI primers; a second-round multiplex PCR followed. MiXCR, run by TCRdb on the multiplex PCR reads, gives a single entry per CDR3 protein. Found here are about 160,000 distinct CDR3 sequences, under 40% of them singletons; the top ten hold 4.5% to 6%. All donors with ophthalmopathy were recorded as having moderate-to-severe activity, CAS ≥3, NOSPECS ≥4 and a duration under 3 months.

The specimen was peripheral blood. This chain links TRBV7-2 with TRBJ1-6, with TRBD1 matching 8 bases. This receptor was taken from a middle-aged woman with Graves' ophthalmopathy. For the CDR3, the DNA is TGTGCCAGCAGCCTATGGACAGGGAATGATTCACCCCTCCACTTT. Protein sequence: CASSLWTGNDSPLHF.